These T cell receptor beta chains were read from a single sample in a study of OX40 agonist ivuxolimab in advanced cancers. TCRdb's copy holds only in-frame clones and misses some; the assay was immunoSEQ multiplex PCR. The top ten hold roughly 11% of the sample, which has under 100,000 clones, 85% to 95% seen once. This sample comprised CD4+ or CD8+ T cells sorted from blood, obtained in a trial of the OX40 agonist ivuxolimab. The receptor set was obtained from an adult with an advanced solid tumor such as melanoma, head and neck, liver or kidney cancer. CDR3s include the opening cysteine and the closing phenylalanine or tryptophan. A D gene is named only where the DNA matches it firmly. Clone size is not always given. Where it is, it says once, few, many or a class for expanded clones.

v_call	clone_size	cdr3_length	d_call	j_call	cdr3_nt	cdr3_aa
TRBV11-2	.	15	.	TRBJ1-5	TGTGCCAGCAGCCTCAGGGGATATAGCAATCAGCCCCAGCATTTT	CASSLRGYSNQPQHF
TRBV10-3	.	17	TRBD2	TRBJ2-7	TGTGCCATCAGTGAAGGACTAGCGGGGGGGCCGGCGCGCGAGCAGTACTTC	CAISEGLAGGPAREQYF
TRBV5-4	.	15	.	TRBJ1-1	TGTGCCAGCAGCTTGGGGGGGACACCGAACACTGAAGCTTTCTTT	CASSLGGTPNTEAFF
TRBV6-6	.	14	.	TRBJ2-3	TGTGCCAGCAACCCCGGGACCGAGACAGATACGCAGTATTTT	CASNPGTETDTQYF
TRBV6-4	medium-sized	13	.	TRBJ1-6	TGTGCCAGCAGTGACAGGGATAATTCACCCCTCCACTTT	CASSDRDNSPLHF
TRBV6-1	once	14	TRBD2	TRBJ2-3	TGTGCCAGCATCCCGGGACTAGCGTTGGATACGCAGTATTTT	CASIPGLALDTQYF
TRBV19	.	14	TRBD1	TRBJ1-2	TGTGCCAGTAGTCCCGGGACAGATACATATGGCTACACCTTC	CASSPGTDTYGYTF
TRBV10-1	.	13	.	TRBJ1-1	TGCGCCAGCAGTGAGGACATTTATACTGAAGCTTTCTTT	CASSEDIYTEAFF
TRBV27	.	19	.	TRBJ2-1	TGTGCCAGCAGTTTATCACGAGGACAGACCAAAAGCTCCTACAATGAGCAGTTCTTC	CASSLSRGQTKSSYNEQFF
TRBV25-1	.	15	.	TRBJ2-3	TGTGCCAGCAGTGCCTTGGTCGCAGCCACAGATACGCAGTATTTT	CASSALVAATDTQYF
TRBV13	.	12	.	TRBJ1-6	TGTGCCAGCAGCTTAGGGTCTTCACCCCTCCACTTT	CASSLGSSPLHF
TRBV6-5	.	11	.	TRBJ1-2	TGTGCCAGCAGCCCCAATTATGGCTACACCTTC	CASSPNYGYTF
TRBV10-2	.	14	TRBD1	TRBJ2-7	TGCGCCAGGCCCCGGGACAGGGACTTCTACGAGCAGTACTTC	CARPRDRDFYEQYF
TRBV5-1	.	14	TRBD1	TRBJ2-1	TGCGCCAGCAGCACAACCGGGACAGCAAGGACCTCGATCTTC	CASSTTGTARTSIF
TRBV7-9	.	13	.	TRBJ2-7	TGTGCCAGCAGCCTCGGGGGTCTTTACGAGCAGTACTTC	CASSLGGLYEQYF
TRBV7-9	.	13	.	TRBJ2-5	TGTGCCAGCACTCCGGAGAACCAAGAGACCCAGTACTTC	CASTPENQETQYF
TRBV2	.	17	TRBD1	TRBJ1-6	TGTGCCAGCAGTGCGGGGACAGGGGTGTCCTATAATTCACCCCTCCACTTT	CASSAGTGVSYNSPLHF
TRBV7-9	.	14	.	TRBJ1-4	TGTGCCAGCGGCACAGGAGGGGTTAATGAAAAACTGTTTTTT	CASGTGGVNEKLFF
TRBV10-3	.	13	.	TRBJ1-6	TGTGCCATCATGGGAGGGGATAATTCACCCCTCCACTTT	CAIMGGDNSPLHF
TRBV15	.	17	.	TRBJ2-2	TGTGCCACCAGGGCGGAACGGATGGAGGGGAACACCGGGGAGCTGTTTTTT	CATRAERMEGNTGELFF
TRBV6-1	.	16	.	TRBJ1-5	TGTGCCAGCAGTGAAGGGGCCAGGACGAGCAATCAGCCCCAGCATTTT	CASSEGARTSNQPQHF
TRBV9	.	14	TRBD1	TRBJ2-7	TGTGCCAGCAGCAGCCGGGACAGGTCCTACGAGCAGTACTTC	CASSSRDRSYEQYF
TRBV9	.	17	TRBD1	TRBJ2-1	TGTGCCAGCAGCGTAGCGGTCGGGCAGGGGGCTAGAGATGAGCAGTTCTTC	CASSVAVGQGARDEQFF
TRBV5-8	.	15	.	TRBJ2-2	TGTGCCAGCAGCTTTGGAGTCTCGAACACCGGGGAGCTGTTTTTT	CASSFGVSNTGELFF
TRBV5-4	.	14	TRBD1	TRBJ1-2	TGTGCCAGCAGCCTAGGACAGGGGAGCTATGGCTACACCTTC	CASSLGQGSYGYTF
TRBV19	.	13	.	TRBJ1-2	TGTGCCAGTAGTATTCAGGGAGACTATGGCTACACCTTC	CASSIQGDYGYTF
TRBV5-6	.	17	.	TRBJ1-1	TGTGCCAGCAGCTTGGAGCCCCCGGGGGGCCCCATGTTGGGAGCTTTCTTT	CASSLEPPGGPMLGAFF
TRBV19	.	13	.	TRBJ2-7	TGTGCCAGTAGCTATGGTCCCCCCTACGAGCAGTACTTC	CASSYGPPYEQYF
TRBV27	.	16	.	TRBJ1-6	TGTGCCAGCACTCATTTAGGAGGCTCCTATAATTCACCCCTCCACTTT	CASTHLGGSYNSPLHF
TRBV7-9	.	14	.	TRBJ2-3	TGTGCCAGCAGCCCGGACCTAGTTGCAGATACGCAGTATTTT	CASSPDLVADTQYF
TRBV6-6	.	13	.	TRBJ2-7	TGTGCCAGCAGTTCCGGACAGACCTACGAGCAGTACTTC	CASSSGQTYEQYF
TRBV5-4	.	13	.	TRBJ2-7	TGTGCCAGCAGCCAAGGGGGGGCCCCCGAGCAGTACTTC	CASSQGGAPEQYF
TRBV30	.	13	.	TRBJ1-5	TGTGCCTGCAGGGGTGCAGTTTCGGGGCCCCAGCATTTT	CACRGAVSGPQHF
TRBV7-9	.	15	TRBD1	TRBJ2-7	TGTGCCAGCAGCGTCCGGGACAGGAGCTCCTACGAGCAGTACTTC	CASSVRDRSSYEQYF
TRBV2	once	15	.	TRBJ1-1	TGTGCCAGCAGTGAGGAACAGGGTCTGAACACTGAAGCTTTCTTT	CASSEEQGLNTEAFF
TRBV13	.	16	.	TRBJ2-7	TGTGCCAGCAGCCCCCGCCGACAGTCCTCCTCCTACGAGCAGTACTTC	CASSPRRQSSSYEQYF
TRBV5-5	.	16	TRBD2	TRBJ2-5	TGTGCCAGCGGCTCTAAGGGACTAGCGGAATTGGAGACCCAGTACTTC	CASGSKGLAELETQYF
TRBV11-1	.	16	TRBD1	TRBJ2-7	TGTGCCAGCAGCTTTGTGGCCGGGACAGCCGTCTACGAGCAGTACTTC	CASSFVAGTAVYEQYF
TRBV13	.	16	.	TRBJ2-3	TGTGCCAGCAGAAAGCATGCAGGGGTCATCACAGATACGCAGTATTTT	CASRKHAGVITDTQYF
TRBV27	.	14	TRBD2	TRBJ2-1	TGTGCCAGCAGTTTGAGCGGGGCCTACAATGAGCAGTTCTTC	CASSLSGAYNEQFF
TRBV14	.	15	.	TRBJ1-1	TGTGCCAGCAGCCTAATGACAGTCTCAAACACTGAAGCTTTCTTT	CASSLMTVSNTEAFF
TRBV30	.	14	.	TRBJ2-7	TGTGCCTGGAGTATCAGGGGCGTGAAGTACGAGCAGTACTTC	CAWSIRGVKYEQYF